The 14 T cell receptor beta chains listed next were all sequenced from one sample in a study of blood T cell repertoires in COVID-19. TCRdb keeps only in-frame clones here, not all; method: immunoSEQ multiplex PCR. The sample carries about 68,000 clones, roughly 90% recorded once. The sequenced sample was peripheral blood. Receptors were obtained from a man in his forties with COVID-19, enrolled during active disease.

The chain carries TRBV3-1 (or the pseudogene TRBV3-2) and TRBJ1-2; 7 bases are shared with TRBD1. V was pared by 3 bases and J by 8 bases, with 9 bases of the junction left unmatched. Germline V CDR1 and CDR2: LGHDT, YNNKEL (reference sequence). The CDR3 sequence is 14 residues long. This chain's CDR3 is CASSHPGQDLGYTF. CDR3 nucleotides: TGTGCCAGCAGCCATCCCGGACAGGACTTAGGCTACACCTTC.

This chain links TRBV19 with TRBJ1-2, with unresolved D. Trimming stripped 6 bases from V and 6 bases from J, with 14 bases between. The CDR3 covers 13 residues. Germline V lookup: CDR1 LNHDA, CDR2 SQIVND (reference sequence). The DNA for the CDR3 is TGTGCCAGTAGGCCAGGTACAGTGGATGGCTACACCTTC. It translates to CASRPGTVDGYTF.

CDR3 in DNA: TGTGCCAGCAGCTTGGAGGACAGGGGTACTGAAGCTTTCTTT. This codes for CASSLEDRGTEAFF. The chain joins TRBV13 to TRBJ1-1; TRBD1 aligns across 9 bases. Trimming at V came to 3 bases and at J to 5 bases, leaving 4 bases not matched to a gene. The CDR3 is 14 residues long. The germline CDR1 and CDR2 sequences are PRHDT and FYEKMQ (reference sequence). Complete variable domain (other parts from reference TRBV13 and TRBJ1-1): AAGVIQSPRHLIKEKRETATLKCYPIPRHDTVYWYQQGPGQDPQFLISFYEKMQSDKGSIPDRFSAQQFSDYHSELNMSSLELGDSALYFCASSLEDRGTEAFFGQGTRLTVV.

The V call is TRBV2, the J call TRBJ2-7; maybe TRBD1 (6 bases). V gave up 6 bases and J gave up 6 bases, with 18 bases separating them. Germline CDR1 is SNHLY and CDR2 is FYNNEI. This CDR3 spans 14 amino acids. The DNA for the CDR3 is TGTGCCAGCAGAACTAGTAGAGGGGGATCCGAGCAGTACTTC. Its translation: CASRTSRGGSEQYF.

The V call is TRBV6-1, the J call TRBJ1-2, with D hard to call. The CDR3 is made up of 13 amino acids. Trimming stripped 1 base from V and 3 bases from J, with 6 bases between. The germline V gene encodes CDR1 MNHNS and CDR2 SASEGT. CDR3 DNA: TGTGCCAGCAGTGAAGGGGCCGACTATGGCTACACCTTC. It yields the protein CASSEGADYGYTF.

The chain couples TRBV6-5 to TRBJ2-3, with D unresolved. The germline V gene has CDR1 MNHEY and CDR2 SVGAGI. The CDR3 extends over 14 amino acids. V lost 0 bases to trimming and J lost 2 bases, with 6 bases between them. CDR3 in DNA: TGTGCCAGCAGTTACTCGTACAACACAGATACGCAGTATTTT. Residues: CASSYSYNTDTQYF.

The rearrangement joins TRBV18 to TRBJ2-6; D is undetermined. This CDR3 comprises 16 residues. Germline V lookup: CDR1 KGHSH, CDR2 LQKENI. V dropped 0 bases and J dropped 0 bases, with 6 bases sitting between them. The CDR3 is CASSPPLSSGANVLTF. CDR3 nucleotides: TGTGCCAGCTCACCACCGCTTAGCTCTGGGGCCAACGTCCTGACTTTC.

The chain employs TRBV2 and TRBJ2-5, with TRBD2 matching 7 bases. Germline V gene data show CDR1 as SNHLY and CDR2 as FYNNEI. CDR3 length: 16 amino acids. The V and J ends lost 1 base and 1 base, in that order; junction bases with no gene match: 6. CDR3 nucleotide sequence: TGTGCCAGCAGTGAAGAGCGGGGTGTTCTCCAAGAGACCCAGTACTTC. Protein sequence: CASSEERGVLQETQYF.

This sequence joins TRBV18 and TRBJ2-7, with 9 bases lining up with TRBD2. This CDR3 has 16 residues. V gave up 5 bases and J gave up 0 bases; unmatched junction bases: 8. Germline V gene sequence: CDR1 KGHSH, CDR2 LQKENI. CDR3 DNA: TGTGCCAGCTCAACCGGGGTAGCGGGGGCCTCCTACGAGCAGTACTTC. Translated: CASSTGVAGASYEQYF. Looking up the rest from reference TRBV18 and TRBJ2-7 gives the full variable domain: NAGVMQNPRHLVRRRGQEARLRCSPMKGHSHVYWYRQLPEEGLKFMVYLQKENIIDESGMPKERFSAEFPKEGPSILRIQQVVRGDSAAYFCASSTGVAGASYEQYFGPGTRLTVT.

The J gene is TRBJ2-1, the V gene TRBV7-6; D remains ambiguous. The germline V gene has CDR1 SGHVS and CDR2 FNYEAQ. The CDR3 loop spans 15 amino acids. The V end was cut by 0 bases, the J end by 4 bases, with 10 bases between. The CDR3 DNA reads TGTGCCAGCAGCTTAGCGAACCAGTATTACAATGAGCAGTTCTTC. This sequence encodes CASSLANQYYNEQFF.

The chain has TRBV20-1 and TRBJ2-7; 7 bases are a match to TRBD1. The germline gives CDR1 DFQATT, CDR2 SNEGSKA (reference sequence). V shed 3 bases and J 6 bases; nucleotides not matched to a gene: 5. The CDR3 has 12 residues. The CDR3 nucleotides read TGCAGTGCTAGTGGCAGGGGGTTCGAGCAGTACTTC. Its protein is CSASGRGFEQYF.

This clone was seen just once. The chain carries TRBV3-1 (or the pseudogene TRBV3-2) and TRBJ1-6; D may be TRBD1 (6 bases). Trimming pared 6 bases from V and 0 bases from J, leaving 9 bases between. This CDR3 has 15 amino acids. CDR1 is LGHDT, CDR2 YNNKEL, per germline (reference sequence). The CDR3 is CASSQGSSYNSPLHF. CDR3 nucleotides: TGTGCCAGCAGTCAGGGGTCCTCCTATAATTCACCCCTCCACTTT.

The CDR3: CASSLNSGGQETQYF. For the CDR3, the DNA is TGTGCCAGCAGCTTAAATAGCGGGGGCCAAGAGACCCAGTACTTC. The rearrangement joins TRBV11-2 to TRBJ2-5; 9 bases align to TRBD2. The V gene's germline CDR1 is SGHAT and CDR2 FQNNGV. Trimming cost V 2 bases and J 1 base; bases outside gene matches: 2. The CDR3 consists of 15 residues.

The V call is TRBV5-1, the J call TRBJ2-1; a weak D match, TRBD2 (6 bases). Deletions cut 3 bases from V and 5 bases from J, with 12 bases between. Germline loops: CDR1 SGHRS, CDR2 YFSETQ. There are 14 residues in the CDR3. Here the CDR3 reads CASSSGLVNNEQFF. The CDR3 bases are TGCGCCAGCAGCTCGGGACTCGTAAACAATGAGCAGTTCTTC.